These 18 T cell receptor beta chains were all obtained from the same sample, sequenced in a study of cytomegalovirus exposure and HLA in healthy donors. With 60 Vbeta and 13 Jbeta primers, the PCR was carried out. Data came from immunoSEQ multiplex PCR; TCRdb stores just in-frame clones and leaves some out. The profile shows around 120,000 clones, about three quarters of them singletons. Sequencing was carried out using PBMCs. The receptors derive from a man aged 55 to 69 in good health and CMV-seropositive.

J is TRBJ2-1 and V is TRBV10-3; the match to TRBD2 covers 7 bases. This CDR3 spans 15 amino acids. The J segment lost 5 bases and the V segment lost 0 bases, leaving 4 bases of the junction unmatched. From germline, CDR1 is ENHRY and CDR2 SYGVKD. The CDR3 sequence: CAISESGGGDNEQFF. The CDR3 coding sequence is TGTGCCATCAGTGAGTCCGGGGGAGGGGACAATGAGCAGTTCTTC.

The rearrangement uses TRBV11-3 and TRBJ1-1; D might be TRBD1 (6 bases). The CDR3 is 14 residues long. Trimming stripped 5 bases from V and 1 base from J, with 11 bases between. Germline CDR1 SGHNT, CDR2 YENEEA. The CDR3 region is CASSEGTRNTEAFF. The CDR3 nucleotides are TGTGCCAGCAGCGAAGGGACACGGAACACTGAAGCTTTCTTT. The whole variable domain, remainder taken from reference TRBV11-3 and TRBJ1-1, is EAGVVQSPRYKIIEKKQPVAFWCNPISGHNTLYWYLQNLGQGPELLIRYENEEAVDDSQLPKDRFSAERLKGVDSTLKIQPAELGDSAVYLCASSEGTRNTEAFFGQGTRLTVV.

This clone was counted only a few times. This sequence joins TRBV7-9 and TRBJ1-1; D is perhaps TRBD1 (5 bases). This CDR3 is built from 15 residues. In germline, CDR1 is SEHNR, CDR2 FQNEAQ (reference sequence). The germline V and J ends were trimmed by 1 base and 4 bases, with 13 bases remaining between them. The CDR3 is CASSLVGGGGTEAFF. The CDR3, as DNA: TGTGCCAGCAGCTTAGTCGGGGGAGGTGGCACTGAAGCTTTCTTT.

This clone was seen more than once but under ten times. The chain employs TRBV19 and TRBJ1-1; D uncertain. Germline V gives CDR1 LNHDA, CDR2 SQIVND (reference sequence). This CDR3 region has 14 residues. V gave up 5 bases and J gave up 1 base, with 11 bases separating them. The CDR3 nucleotides read TGTGCCAGTAGTCTGGACGGGGAGAACACTGAAGCTTTCTTT. As protein: CASSLDGENTEAFF.

V gene TRBV6-5 combines with J gene TRBJ2-7; D unclear. Germline CDR1 MNHEY, CDR2 SVGAGI. Deletions cut 6 bases from V and 6 bases from J, with 6 bases between. This CDR3 region has 10 residues. CDR3 loop: CASSATEQYF. CDR3 nucleotides: TGTGCCAGCAGCGCTACCGAGCAGTACTTC.

This sequence joins TRBV5-1 and TRBJ2-2; 10 bases are shared with TRBD2. V shed 4 bases and J 6 bases; nucleotides not matched to a gene: 9. The germline V gene has CDR1 SGHRS and CDR2 YFSETQ. The CDR3 covers 16 residues. The CDR3 loop is CASSLLAGAEAGELFF. CDR3 DNA: TGCGCCAGCAGCCTTCTAGCGGGAGCGGAGGCCGGGGAGCTGTTTTTT.

This chain links TRBV15 with TRBJ1-5; possibly TRBD1 for D (6 bases). Trimming removed 0 bases from V and 1 base from J, with 10 bases in between. CDR1 LNHNV and CDR2 YYDKDF come from the germline V gene (reference sequence). The CDR3 has 16 amino acids. In nucleotides, the CDR3 is TGTGCCACCAGCAGAGATCCAAGGGGGAGCAATCAGCCCCAGCATTTT. It encodes CATSRDPRGSNQPQHF.

This rearrangement joins TRBV18 to TRBJ2-1; 14 bases are a match to TRBD2. V gave up 0 bases and J gave up 15 bases; unmatched junction bases: 16. This CDR3 is built from 18 residues. Germline CDR1 reads KGHSH; CDR2 reads LQKENI. The DNA of the CDR3 is TGTGCCAGCTCACCACCGTTAAGAGGGGGACTAGCGGGAGACGCGGGGTTCTTC. The encoded protein is CASSPPLRGGLAGDAGFF. Based on the CDR3 plus reference TRBV18 and TRBJ2-1, the full variable domain is NAGVMQNPRHLVRRRGQEARLRCSPMKGHSHVYWYRQLPEEGLKFMVYLQKENIIDESGMPKERFSAEFPKEGPSILRIQQVVRGDSAAYFCASSPPLRGGLAGDAGFFGPGTRLTVL.

The chain carries TRBV28 and TRBJ2-1; 8 positions match TRBD2. V lost 7 bases to trimming and J lost 8 bases; unmatched junction nucleotides: 16. Germline V CDR1 and CDR2: MDHEN, SYDVKM. The length of the CDR3 is 16 residues. In DNA, the CDR3 is TGTGCCAGCAATGGGCGGGAGGCATCACATCTCGATGAGCAGTTCTTC. This gives the protein CASNGREASHLDEQFF.

The chain employs TRBV30 and TRBJ2-1; 10 bases match TRBD2. CDR1 GTSNPN and CDR2 SVGIG come from the germline V gene (reference sequence). J was trimmed by 10 bases and V by 2 bases; bases with no gene match: 11. The CDR3 has 15 amino acids. The CDR3 spells CAWSSQSGGADEQFF. The CDR3 DNA reads as TGTGCCTGGAGTTCCCAAAGCGGGGGGGCTGACGAGCAGTTCTTC.

The chain is built from TRBV4-2 and TRBJ1-2, with TRBD1 as a possible D gene (5 bases). Between the trimmed V and J ends, which lost 0 bases and 0 bases, there was a span of 17 bases. This CDR3 region has 18 residues. Looked up from germline, CDR1 is LGHNA and CDR2 is YNFKEQ. The CDR3 DNA follows: TGTGCCAGCAGCCAAGAAGTGACAGATCCGTTAGCTAACTATGGCTACACCTTC. It encodes CASSQEVTDPLANYGYTF.

The CDR3 sequence is CASSLSRTGYEQFF. The CDR3 DNA reads as TGTGCCAGCAGTTTATCCAGGACAGGGTACGAGCAGTTCTTC. This rearrangement joins TRBV27 to TRBJ2-1; 8 bases align to TRBD1. V dropped 0 bases and J dropped 10; count of bases not matched to a gene: 5. Germline CDR1 reads MNHEY; CDR2 reads SMNVEV (reference sequence). This CDR3 has 14 amino acids.

This clone was picked up one time. The V gene is TRBV27, the J gene TRBJ1-6; no clear D gene. V lost 7 bases, J lost 0 bases, and 4 bases lay in between. CDR1 and CDR2 (germline): MNHEY, SMNVEV (reference sequence). The CDR3 has 13 residues. In DNA form, the CDR3 reads TGTGCCAGCACCTACTCCTATAATTCACCCCTCCACTTT. It yields the protein CASTYSYNSPLHF.

This clone was counted once. The chain combines TRBV18 with TRBJ1-2; tentatively, D is TRBD1 (6 bases). Germline CDR1 KGHSH, CDR2 LQKENI. The CDR3 is made up of 14 amino acids. V lost 3 bases and J 0 bases, leaving 8 bases between the germline ends. The CDR3 region has the DNA TGTGCCAGCTCACCGGACAGTTCTAACTATGGCTACACCTTC. It encodes CASSPDSSNYGYTF. The full variable domain, in which reference TRBV18 and TRBJ1-2 provide the parts outside the CDR3, is NAGVMQNPRHLVRRRGQEARLRCSPMKGHSHVYWYRQLPEEGLKFMVYLQKENIIDESGMPKERFSAEFPKEGPSILRIQQVVRGDSAAYFCASSPDSSNYGYTFGSGTRLTVV.

This chain connects TRBV5-1 to TRBJ2-5, with D perhaps matching TRBD2 (7 bases). The germline V gene has CDR1 SGHRS and CDR2 YFSETQ. The CDR3 loop spans 15 amino acids. V lost 4 bases and J 4 bases, leaving 17 bases between the germline ends. The CDR3 nucleotides read TGCGCCAGCAGCCCTGGGGGGGGGCGCCGAGAGACCCAGTACTTC. Translation gives CASSPGGGRRETQYF.

The chain joins TRBV9 to TRBJ1-5; TRBD1 might be the D (5 bases). Germline-derived CDR1 and CDR2 are SGDLS and YYNGEE. CDR3 length: 14 amino acids. V was clipped by 0 bases and J by 2 bases, with 6 bases between them. CDR3 nucleotide sequence: TGTGCCAGCAGCGTAGGCAGGGGCAATCAGCCCCAGCATTTT. Its translation: CASSVGRGNQPQHF.

The chain links TRBV2 to TRBJ2-6; no firm D call. This CDR3 contains 15 residues. CDR1 and CDR2 (germline): SNHLY, FYNNEI. V dropped 7 bases and J dropped 1 base, with 11 bases sitting between them. The CDR3 DNA reads TGTGCCAGCAAAAGCCAATCGTCTGGGGCCAACGTCCTGACTTTC. Protein product: CASKSQSSGANVLTF.

This clone was seen a handful of times. The V call is TRBV7-9, the J call TRBJ1-1; D is unresolved. There are 13 residues in the CDR3. Germline CDR1 SEHNR, CDR2 FQNEAQ (reference sequence). Trimming stripped 10 bases from V and 1 base from J, with 13 bases between. The CDR3 sequence is CATSGDRNTEAFF. The CDR3 coding sequence is TGTGCCACCTCAGGTGATAGGAACACTGAAGCTTTCTTT.